These 27 T cell receptor beta chains originate from one sample sequenced in a study of CD8+CD57+ T cells in acquired aplastic anemia. In patients chosen for sequencing, flow cytometry had shown CD8+CD57+ cell expansion. According to the study, genomic DNA was the template for TCR beta VDJ and CDR3 profiling. One entry per CDR3 protein results from TCRdb running MiXCR on the reads. The table records roughly 220,000 distinct CDR3 sequences, less than 75% of them present only once. The sequenced sample was sorted CD4+, CD8+, or CD8+CD57+ T cells (not recorded which) from PBMCs. Receptor source: a human donor with aplastic anemia.

This chain uses TRBV10-2 with TRBJ2-7, with D perhaps matching TRBD1 (6 bases). Trimming removed 3 bases from V and 3 bases from J, with 15 bases in between. The CDR3 is 15 residues long. Germline lookup yields CDR1 WSHSY and CDR2 SAAADI. The chain's CDR3 is CASSEWETGDYEQYF. CDR3 bases: TGCGCCAGCAGTGAATGGGAGACAGGAGACTACGAGCAGTACTTC.

V usage is TRBV15 and J usage is TRBJ2-1; D possibly corresponds to TRBD2 (5 bases). With 3 bases removed from V and 1 base from J, the gap between germline ends came to 10 bases. This CDR3 is 15 amino acids long. CDR1 and CDR2 from the germline V gene are LNHNV and YYDKDF (reference sequence). In DNA, the CDR3 is TGTGCCACCAGCAGTTGGACGGGATCCTACAATGAGCAGTTCTTC. Amino acids: CATSSWTGSYNEQFF.

This clonotype turned up a few times. The rearrangement uses TRBV10-3 and TRBJ2-7, with 7 nucleotides matching TRBD1. V shed 2 bases and J 5 bases; nucleotides not matched to a gene: 15. The CDR3 totals 17 residues. CDR1 is ENHRY and CDR2 is SYGVKD in the germline V gene. The CDR3 bases are TGTGCCATCAGTGAGGATCGACAGGGAGTGGGGATGGACGAGCAGTACTTC. This encodes CAISEDRQGVGMDEQYF.

In its sample, this clonotype was seen a few times. The genes are TRBV10-3 and TRBJ1-2; D remains unclear. CDR3 size: 14 residues. Deletions cut 0 bases from V and 3 bases from J, with 8 bases between. Germline V CDR1 and CDR2: ENHRY, SYGVKD. CDR3 sequence reads: CAISESNGDYGYTF. The CDR3 DNA reads as TGTGCCATCAGTGAGTCGAATGGAGACTATGGCTACACCTTC.

The chain couples TRBV14 to TRBJ1-4; tentative D call: TRBD1 (5 bases). The germline V gene has CDR1 SGHDN and CDR2 FVKESK. With 5 bases removed from V and 7 bases from J, the gap between germline ends came to 14 bases. The CDR3 is 14 residues long. The CDR3 spells CASSLGQGGEKLFF. The CDR3, as DNA: TGTGCCAGCAGCTTAGGGCAGGGAGGTGAAAAACTGTTTTTT.

The chain is built from TRBV29-1 and TRBJ1-5; no clear D gene. Between the trimmed V and J ends, which lost 4 bases and 5 bases, there was a span of 9 bases. The CDR3 spans 12 residues. CDR1 and CDR2 from the germline V gene are SQVTM and ANQGSEA. The CDR3 DNA reads TGCAGCGTTGTTATAGGAGATCAGCCCCAGCATTTT. Encoded protein: CSVVIGDQPQHF.

This clonotype came up a few times. V gene TRBV15 combines with J gene TRBJ2-5, with unresolved D. V lost 1 base and J 5 bases, leaving 8 bases between the germline ends. The CDR3 runs 13 residues. CDR1 LNHNV and CDR2 YYDKDF come from the germline V gene (reference sequence). As DNA, the CDR3 is TGTGCCACCAGCAGAGCTTATTTGGAGACCCAGTACTTC. As protein: CATSRAYLETQYF.

The rearrangement links TRBV20-1 to TRBJ2-5, with D possibly matching TRBD2 (7 bases). V shed 6 bases and J shed 7 bases, with 18 bases lying between them. The CDR3 runs to 13 residues. Germline loops: CDR1 DFQATT, CDR2 SNEGSKA (reference sequence). This CDR3 reads CSARRGGRLTQYF. CDR3 DNA sequence: TGCAGTGCGAGAAGGGGGGGACGTTTGACCCAGTACTTC.

About this clonotype: A much larger clone sits a single nucleotide away, making a read error possible. The CDR3 carries no conserved terminal phenylalanine or tryptophan, so it likely arises from a read error. The chain uses TRBV24-1 and TRBJ2-3; the D call may be TRBD1 or TRBD2 (5 bases each). This CDR3 is built from 14 residues. V lost 11 bases, J lost 0 bases, and 14 bases lay in between. Germline V gene sequence: CDR1 KGHDR, CDR2 SFDVKD. The DNA for the CDR3 is TGTGCCAGCTCACCGGGACCAAGCACAGATACGCAGTATGTT. It yields the protein CASSPGPSTDTQYV.

The chain couples TRBV27 to TRBJ2-7; 7 bases fit TRBD2. V lost 3 bases, J lost 0 bases, and 14 bases stayed unmatched. Germline CDR1 reads MNHEY; CDR2 reads SMNVEV (reference sequence). CDR3 length: 18 residues. The chain's CDR3 is CASSFLEGAGTISYEQYF. CDR3 DNA sequence: TGTGCCAGCAGTTTTTTAGAAGGGGCCGGGACTATCTCCTACGAGCAGTACTTC.

This clonotype came up a few times. For the CDR3, the DNA is TGTGCCAGCAGCTTGGGGCAGAATTCACCCCTCCACTTT. Protein product: CASSLGQNSPLHF. The rearrangement uses TRBV5-6 and TRBJ1-6; D ambiguous. Germline loops: CDR1 SGHDT, CDR2 YYEEEE. The CDR3 is made up of 13 amino acids. Between the trimmed V and J ends, which lost 0 bases and 7 bases, there was a span of 5 bases. Drawing the rest from reference TRBV5-6 and TRBJ1-6, the complete variable domain is DAGVTQSPTHLIKTRGQQVTLRCSPKSGHDTVSWYQQALGQGPQFIFQYYEEEERQRGNFPDRFSGHQFPNYSSELNVNALLLGDSALYLCASSLGQNSPLHFGNGTRLTVT.

The chain joins TRBV7-6 to TRBJ2-3, with 8 bases fitting TRBD1. This CDR3 is built from 16 residues. CDR1 is SGHVS and CDR2 is FNYEAQ in the germline V gene. V was clipped by 7 bases and J by 0 bases; unmatched bases: 9. The CDR3 loop is CASNLDRGTSTDTQYF. The CDR3 bases are TGTGCCAGCAACCTTGACAGGGGCACTAGCACAGATACGCAGTATTTT.

This clonotype came up a few times. For the CDR3, the DNA is TGCAGCGTTGGACAGGGACAGGTCTACGAGCAGTACTTC. This codes for CSVGQGQVYEQYF. V gene TRBV29-1 combines with J gene TRBJ2-7; 8 positions agree with TRBD1. The CDR3 totals 13 residues. Germline V gene sequence: CDR1 SQVTM, CDR2 ANQGSEA. Unmatched junction bases numbered 5, after V lost 4 bases and J lost 3 bases.

The chain links TRBV6-5 to TRBJ2-5; D is ambiguous. From germline, CDR1 is MNHEY and CDR2 SVGAGI. CDR3 length: 13 amino acids. V lost 2 bases and J lost 7, with 11 bases in between. In DNA form, the CDR3 reads TGTGCCAGCAGTTACGGGCAGGTCGGGACCCAGTACTTC. It yields the protein CASSYGQVGTQYF.

Written as DNA, the CDR3 is TGCAGCGTTGGAGGGGATGGGGCCAACGTCCTGACTTTC. Translated: CSVGGDGANVLTF. The chain employs TRBV29-1 and TRBJ2-6, with D perhaps assigned TRBD1 or TRBD2 (5 bases each). V was trimmed by 4 bases and J by 3 bases, leaving 7 bases between them. The CDR3 spans 13 residues. From germline, CDR1 is SQVTM and CDR2 ANQGSEA.

This clonotype was counted many times. This chain connects TRBV4-1 to TRBJ2-5; the D is unclear. Between the trimmed V and J ends, which lost 1 base and 4 bases, there was a span of 19 bases. Germline V gene sequence: CDR1 MGHRA, CDR2 YSYEKL. The CDR3 extends over 17 amino acids. The CDR3 reads CASSQVLTLDFGETQYF. CDR3 coding DNA: TGCGCCAGCAGCCAAGTTTTAACATTAGATTTCGGAGAGACCCAGTACTTC.

The V and J genes are TRBV10-3 and TRBJ1-3; 7 bases match TRBD1. The V and J ends lost 10 bases and 0 bases, in that order; junction bases with no gene match: 9. Germline values: CDR1 ENHRY, CDR2 SYGVKD. The CDR3 spans 15 residues. CDR3 amino acids: CATTDRTVSGNTIYF. The CDR3 DNA sequence: TGTGCCACAACGGACAGGACGGTCTCTGGAAACACCATATATTTT.

In this sample, this clonotype turned up a few times. V and J are TRBV7-9 and TRBJ1-2, with D unresolved. V was cut by 2 bases and J by 1 base, with 2 bases left in between. The CDR3 has 12 amino acids. Germline CDR1 SEHNR, CDR2 FQNEAQ (reference sequence). The CDR3 DNA reads TGTGCCAGCAGCTTAAATAACTATGGCTACACCTTC. Protein: CASSLNNYGYTF.

The chain joins TRBV5-6 to TRBJ2-3; the match to TRBD1 covers 8 bases. V lost 4 bases to trimming and J lost 2 bases; unmatched junction nucleotides: 18. This CDR3 has 19 amino acids. Per germline, CDR1 SGHDT and CDR2 YYEEEE. The CDR3 protein is CASSPGVTTGQDTTDTQYF. CDR3 coding DNA: TGTGCCAGCAGCCCCGGCGTGACGACGGGACAGGACACCACAGATACGCAGTATTTT.

This clonotype was detected a few times. V gene TRBV20-1 combines with J gene TRBJ2-7; D perhaps matches TRBD1 (6 bases). V lost 3 bases to trimming and J lost 0 bases, with 9 bases between them. CDR3 size: 13 residues. From germline, CDR1 is DFQATT and CDR2 SNEGSKA (reference sequence). The CDR3, as DNA: TGCAGTGCTAGTACAGGGCCCTCCTACGAGCAGTACTTC. Amino acids: CSASTGPSYEQYF.

The chain carries TRBV12-5 and TRBJ2-5; possibly TRBD2 for D (5 bases). The V end was cut by 4 bases, the J end by 5 bases, with 8 bases between. This CDR3 comprises 12 residues. Germline values: CDR1 LGHNT, CDR2 FRNRAP. The CDR3 reads CASGSRGETQYF. In nucleotides, the CDR3 is TGTGCTAGTGGTTCCCGCGGGGAGACCCAGTACTTC. Drawing the rest from reference TRBV12-5 and TRBJ2-5, the complete variable domain is DARVTQTPRHKVTEMGQEVTMRCQPILGHNTVFWYRQTMMQGLELLAYFRNRAPLDDSGMPKDRFSAEMPDATLATLKIQPSEPRDSAVYFCASGSRGETQYFGPGTRLLVL.

This clonotype showed up just a few times. An end of the junction differs from the germline gene, which may be a read error. The rearrangement links TRBV19 to TRBJ1-1, with D unclear. The V gene's germline CDR1 is LNHDA and CDR2 SQIVND (reference sequence). The CDR3 length is 13 residues. The CDR3 loop is CASISPPNTEAFF. Written as DNA, the CDR3 is TGTGCCAGTATCTCTCCCCCGAACACTGAGGCTTTCTTT. The complete variable domain, with remaining parts taken from reference TRBV19 and TRBJ1-1, reads DGGITQSPKYLFRKEGQNVTLSCEQNLNHDAMYWYRQDPGQGLRLIYYSQIVNDFQKGDIAEGYSVSREKKESFPLTVTSAQKNPTAFYLCASISPPNTEAFFGQGTRLTVV.

This clonotype appeared a single time. The genes are TRBV24-1 and TRBJ2-7; 10 nucleotides match TRBD2. CDR3 size: 14 residues. Losses at the gene ends were 6 bases for V and 6 bases for J; bases not matched to a gene: 7. CDR1 is KGHDR, CDR2 SFDVKD, per germline. CDR3 in amino acids: CATSPSGRSVEQYF. CDR3 in DNA: TGTGCCACCAGTCCTAGCGGGAGATCAGTCGAGCAGTACTTC.

This clonotype turned up a few times. This chain links TRBV20-1 with TRBJ2-1; 8 nucleotides align to TRBD1. CDR1 is DFQATT, CDR2 SNEGSKA, per germline (reference sequence). The CDR3 is 14 residues long. V was pared by 3 bases and J by 8 bases, with 9 bases of the junction left unmatched. The CDR3: CSASLTGAWDEQFF. Written as DNA, the CDR3 is TGCAGTGCTAGCCTGACAGGGGCTTGGGATGAGCAGTTCTTC.

V gene TRBV24-1 combines with J gene TRBJ2-6; D possibly matches TRBD1 or TRBD2 (5 bases each). Germline V lookup: CDR1 KGHDR, CDR2 SFDVKD. This CDR3 has 17 residues. The V end lost 5 bases, the J end lost 0 bases, and 13 bases lay between the germline ends. CDR3 coding DNA: TGTGCCACCAGTGGGGGCCGGGGACCCTCTGGGGCCAACGTCCTGACTTTC. This gives the protein CATSGGRGPSGANVLTF.

The chain recombines TRBV15 with TRBJ2-1; TRBD2 matches 11 bases. The length of the CDR3 is 18 residues. The V and J ends lost 3 bases and 2 bases, in that order; junction bases with no gene match: 9. Germline V gene sequence: CDR1 LNHNV, CDR2 YYDKDF (reference sequence). The CDR3 DNA is TGTGCCACCAGCAGCTCCAGGTCGGGACTAGCGGCCTACAATGAGCAGTTCTTC. Translation gives CATSSSRSGLAAYNEQFF. Full variable domain (remainder filled in from reference TRBV15 and TRBJ2-1): DAMVIQNPRYQVTQFGKPVTLSCSQTLNHNVMYWYQQKSSQAPKLLFHYYDKDFNNEADTPDNFQSRRPNTSFCFLDIRSPGLGDTAMYLCATSSSRSGLAAYNEQFFGPGTRLTVL.

V gene TRBV19 combines with J gene TRBJ1-3; possible D gene TRBD1, 5 bases. Germline CDR1 and CDR2: LNHDA and SQIVND (reference sequence). The length of the CDR3 is 15 residues. Trimming took off 5 bases at V and 4 bases at J, with 15 bases between the two ends. As DNA, the CDR3 is TGTGCCAGTAGTCCGAGGACATCTTACGGAAACACCATATATTTT. Encoded protein: CASSPRTSYGNTIYF.